The subject of this entry is one T cell receptor beta chain. Authors' processing steps: Counts of nucleated cells, estimated from reference gene primer amplification, were obtained. Here immunoSEQ multiplex PCR was the method, and the copy in TCRdb shows in-frame clones only, minus some. D and trimming come from the DNA, and the V and J calls and clone size come from that table. The sample lists roughly 130,000 clones; 70% to 85% were seen once. The entry originates in a study of blood T cell repertoires in COVID-19. Study-wide background: Samples of COVID-19 (acute and convalescent) were obtained from the United States, Italy and Spain. In each case, the material was cDNA or gDNA derived from T cells, B-cell-depleted T cells, or PBMCs.

The CDR3 covers 19 residues. The trim removed 1 base at V and 4 bases at J, leaving 13 bases unmatched. Germline CDR1 SGHRS, CDR2 YFSETQ. The sequenced material came from peripheral blood. The V and J genes are TRBV5-1 and TRBJ2-1, with 11 positions matching TRBD1. The TCR originated in a woman between 70 and 85 years old with acute or convalescent COVID-19. CDR3 residues: CASSLFFSAGTGGYNEQFF. CDR3 bases: TGCGCCAGCAGCTTGTTCTTCTCCGCCGGGACAGGGGGTTACAATGAGCAGTTCTTC. Full variable domain (remainder filled in from reference TRBV5-1 and TRBJ2-1): KAGVTQTPRYLIKTRGQQVTLSCSPISGHRSVSWYQQTPGQGLQFLFEYFSETQRNKGNFPGRFSGRQFSNSRSEMNVSTLELGDSALYLCASSLFFSAGTGGYNEQFFGPGTRLTVL.